This passage covers 8 T cell receptor beta chains from one sample sequenced in a study of blood T cell repertoires in COVID-19. Measured with immunoSEQ multiplex PCR; TCRdb has only the in-frame clones, and not every one. The sample has approximately 190,000 clones, 85% to 90% seen once; the top ten hold around 24%. The sample consisted of PBMCs or T cells enriched from blood (not recorded which). The origin of the receptors is a woman in her thirties or forties in a cohort exposed to, infected with or recovered from COVID-19 (not recorded which).

This chain connects TRBV27 to TRBJ2-7; the D gene is possibly TRBD1 (6 bases). Germline lookup yields CDR1 MNHEY and CDR2 SMNVEV (reference sequence). This CDR3 is 13 amino acids long. The ends were cut back, 4 bases at V and 1 base at J, with 8 bases in the middle. The CDR3 DNA follows: TGTGCCAGCAGTTGGACAGTTTCCTACGAGCAGTACTTC. It codes for CASSWTVSYEQYF.

CDR3 sequence reads: CASSQFSRRDSRNYGYTF. The CDR3 DNA reads TGCGCCAGCAGCCAATTCAGTAGGCGGGACAGCCGTAACTATGGCTACACCTTC. This chain links TRBV4-1 with TRBJ1-2; 7 bases match TRBD1. The CDR3 spans 18 residues. CDR1 MGHRA and CDR2 YSYEKL come from the germline V gene. With V trimmed by 2 bases and J by 1 base, 13 bases remained unmatched.

This chain joins TRBV29-1 and TRBJ1-1, with D maybe TRBD1 (5 bases). The CDR3 is 12 amino acids. Germline CDR1 is SQVTM and CDR2 is ANQGSEA. Trimming removed 4 bases from V and 5 bases from J, with 11 bases in between. DNA for the CDR3: TGCAGCGTTGTCTCAGGGCCGACTGAAGCTTTCTTT. Its protein product is CSVVSGPTEAFF.

This clone was seen more than once but under ten times. The rearrangement joins TRBV21-1 to TRBJ2-1; TRBD2, the table's D call, lacks a check against the DNA. TRBV21-1 is described as a pseudogene. This CDR3 is 15 amino acids long. CDR3 sequence: CASSNEVRVSYEQFF. For the CDR3, the DNA is TGTGCCAGCAGCAACGAAGTCCGGGTTAGCTATGAGCAGTTCTTC.

CDR3: CASSSAAKNIQYF. Written as DNA, the CDR3 is TGTGCCAGCAGTTCAGCGGCCAAAAACATTCAGTACTTC. This chain connects TRBV27 to TRBJ2-4; the D is unclear. The length of the CDR3 is 13 residues. The V and J ends lost 4 bases and 1 base respectively, with 5 bases between them. The germline V gene encodes CDR1 MNHEY and CDR2 SMNVEV (reference sequence).

This chain connects TRBV11-2 to TRBJ1-2, with unresolved D. With 2 bases removed from V and 8 bases from J, the gap between germline ends came to 12 bases. Per the germline V gene, CDR1 is SGHAT and CDR2 is FQNNGV. The CDR3 spans 13 residues. For the CDR3, the DNA is TGTGCCAGCAGCTTATCTAGCAATTGGGGCTACACCTTC. It is translated as CASSLSSNWGYTF.

This clone showed up just once. The V and J genes are TRBV7-9 and TRBJ2-7, with 8 bases matching TRBD1. The V segment lost 4 bases and the J segment 4 bases; nucleotides outside the gene matches: 12. Germline V gene data show CDR1 as SEHNR and CDR2 as FQNEAQ (reference sequence). The CDR3 is 16 amino acids. CDR3: CASSSNLGGTGYEQYF. The CDR3 DNA reads TGTGCCAGCAGCTCGAATCTAGGAGGGACAGGTTACGAGCAGTACTTC.

A remark on this clone: An end of the junction does not agree with germline; a read error may underlie this. The V call is TRBV6-1, the J call TRBJ1-5; no clear D gene. Germline CDR1 and CDR2: MNHNS and SASEGT. This CDR3 contains 13 residues. This CDR3 reads CASSEIAIRREIF. CDR3 DNA sequence: TGTGCCAGCAGTGAAATAGCGATCAGACGGGAGATTTTT.